Below are 5 T cell receptor beta chains sequenced from a single sample in a study of glioma-infiltrating T cells after dendritic cell vaccination. Time point given: after dendritic cell vaccination, including at tumor progression/relapse. Using immunoSEQ multiplex PCR, the repertoire was profiled, and TCRdb retains in-frame clones only, with some absent. The table has some 110,000 clones, around 90% seen once. The sequenced sample was blood, obtained after dendritic cell vaccination. The receptors derive from a human donor with glioblastoma.

The genes are TRBV19 and TRBJ2-1; D uncertain. V lost 4 bases to trimming and J lost 6 bases, with 4 bases between them. Germline V CDR1 and CDR2: LNHDA, SQIVND (reference sequence). This CDR3 comprises 11 residues. The CDR3 bases are TGTGCCAGTAGTAGTCTCAATGAGCAGTTCTTC. It encodes CASSSLNEQFF.

This clone has just one count. The chain joins TRBV6-4 to TRBJ2-2, with TRBD1 matching 12 bases. Germline V gene sequence: CDR1 MRHNA, CDR2 SNTAGT. V shed 6 bases, J shed 7 bases, and the junction held 9 bases outside the gene matches. This CDR3 comprises 16 residues. The DNA for the CDR3 is TGTGCCAGCAGAGCCGGGACAGGGGGCGCCGGCGGGGAGCTGTTTTTT. It yields the protein CASRAGTGGAGGELFF.

The chain employs TRBV4-1 and TRBJ1-2, with 8 positions matching TRBD1. Unmatched junction bases numbered 8, after V lost 0 bases and J lost 5 bases. This CDR3 comprises 16 residues. Per germline, CDR1 MGHRA and CDR2 YSYEKL. The CDR3 region has the DNA TGCGCCAGCAGCCAAGATGGACAGGGCGTCGGTTATGGCTACACCTTC. Protein product: CASSQDGQGVGYGYTF.

This chain links TRBV9 with TRBJ1-2; D not resolved. The CDR3 loop spans 15 amino acids. V was cut by 3 bases and J by 4 bases, with 16 bases left in between. Germline V gene data show CDR1 as SGDLS and CDR2 as YYNGEE. CDR3 in DNA: TGTGCCAGCAGCGCCCGGGCCACAAGCGGCTATGGCTACACCTTC. The encoded protein is CASSARATSGYGYTF.

The J gene is TRBJ2-1, the V gene TRBV9, with 9 bases fitting TRBD2. Germline trimming cut 2 bases from V and 7 bases from J; bases unmatched to any gene: 4. The CDR3 runs 14 residues. Germline CDR1 reads SGDLS; CDR2 reads YYNGEE. The CDR3 loop reads CASSVSSGENEQFF. CDR3 in DNA: TGTGCCAGCAGCGTCTCTAGCGGGGAGAATGAGCAGTTCTTC.